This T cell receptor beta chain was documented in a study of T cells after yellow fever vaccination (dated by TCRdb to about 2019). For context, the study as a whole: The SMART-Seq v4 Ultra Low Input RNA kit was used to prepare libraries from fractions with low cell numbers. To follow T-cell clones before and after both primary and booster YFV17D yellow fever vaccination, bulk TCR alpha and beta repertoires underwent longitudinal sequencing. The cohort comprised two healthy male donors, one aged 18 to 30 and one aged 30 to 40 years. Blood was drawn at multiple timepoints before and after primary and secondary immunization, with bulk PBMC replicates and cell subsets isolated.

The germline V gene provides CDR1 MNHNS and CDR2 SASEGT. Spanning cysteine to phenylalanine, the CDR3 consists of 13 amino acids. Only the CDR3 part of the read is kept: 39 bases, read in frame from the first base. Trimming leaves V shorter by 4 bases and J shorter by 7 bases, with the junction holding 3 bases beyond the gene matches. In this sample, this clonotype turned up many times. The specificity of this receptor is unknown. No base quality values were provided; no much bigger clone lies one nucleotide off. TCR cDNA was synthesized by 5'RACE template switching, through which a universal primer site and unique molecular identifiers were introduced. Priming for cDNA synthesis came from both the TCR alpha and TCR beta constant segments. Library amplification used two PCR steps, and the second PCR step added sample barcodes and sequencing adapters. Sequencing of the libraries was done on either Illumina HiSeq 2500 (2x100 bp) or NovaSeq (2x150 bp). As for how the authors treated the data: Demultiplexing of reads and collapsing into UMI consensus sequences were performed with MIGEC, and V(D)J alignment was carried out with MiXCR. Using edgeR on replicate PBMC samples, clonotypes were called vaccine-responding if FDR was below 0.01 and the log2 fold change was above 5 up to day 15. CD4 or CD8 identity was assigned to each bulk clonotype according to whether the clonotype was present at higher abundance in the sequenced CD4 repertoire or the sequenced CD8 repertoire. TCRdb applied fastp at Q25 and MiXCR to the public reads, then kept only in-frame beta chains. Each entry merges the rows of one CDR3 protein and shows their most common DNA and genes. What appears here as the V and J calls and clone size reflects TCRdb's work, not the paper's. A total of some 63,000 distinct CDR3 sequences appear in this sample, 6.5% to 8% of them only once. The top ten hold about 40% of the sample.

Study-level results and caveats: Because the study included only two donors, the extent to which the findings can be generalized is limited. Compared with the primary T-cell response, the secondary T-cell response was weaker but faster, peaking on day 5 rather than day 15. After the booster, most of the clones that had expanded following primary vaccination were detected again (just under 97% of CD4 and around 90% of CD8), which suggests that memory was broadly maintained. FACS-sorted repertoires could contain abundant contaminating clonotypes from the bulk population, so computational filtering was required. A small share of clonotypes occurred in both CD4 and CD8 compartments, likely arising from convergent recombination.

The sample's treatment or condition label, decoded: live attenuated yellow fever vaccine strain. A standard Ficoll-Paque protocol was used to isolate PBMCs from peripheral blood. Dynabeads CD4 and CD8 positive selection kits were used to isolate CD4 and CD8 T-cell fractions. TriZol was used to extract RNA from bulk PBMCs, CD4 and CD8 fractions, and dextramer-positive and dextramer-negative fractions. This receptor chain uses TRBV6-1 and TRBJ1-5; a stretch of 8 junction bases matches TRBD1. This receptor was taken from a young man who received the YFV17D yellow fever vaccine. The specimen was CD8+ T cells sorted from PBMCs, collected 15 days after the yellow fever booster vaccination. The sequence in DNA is TGTGCCAGCAGTGGACAGGGGAGCCAGCCCCAGCATTTT. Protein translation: CASSGQGSQPQHF.